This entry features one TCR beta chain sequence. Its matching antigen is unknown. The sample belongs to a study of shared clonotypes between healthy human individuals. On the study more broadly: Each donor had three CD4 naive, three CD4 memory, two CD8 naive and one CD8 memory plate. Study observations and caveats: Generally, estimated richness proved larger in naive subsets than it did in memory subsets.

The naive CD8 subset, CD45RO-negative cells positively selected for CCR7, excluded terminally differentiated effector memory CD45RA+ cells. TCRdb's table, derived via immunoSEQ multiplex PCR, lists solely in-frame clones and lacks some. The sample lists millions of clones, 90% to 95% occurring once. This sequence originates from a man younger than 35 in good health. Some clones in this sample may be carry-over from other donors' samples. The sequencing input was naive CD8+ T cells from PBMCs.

Here the CDR3 reads CASSLSAGHSLLNTEAFF. The CDR3, as DNA: TGTGCCAGCAGTTTATCAGCAGGGCACAGCTTACTAAACACTGAAGCTTTCTTT. The rearrangement links TRBV27 to TRBJ1-1; a weak D match, TRBD1 (5 bases). The V gene's germline CDR1 is MNHEY and CDR2 SMNVEV (reference sequence). This CDR3 spans 18 amino acids. V lost 0 bases and J 2 bases, leaving 19 bases between the germline ends.